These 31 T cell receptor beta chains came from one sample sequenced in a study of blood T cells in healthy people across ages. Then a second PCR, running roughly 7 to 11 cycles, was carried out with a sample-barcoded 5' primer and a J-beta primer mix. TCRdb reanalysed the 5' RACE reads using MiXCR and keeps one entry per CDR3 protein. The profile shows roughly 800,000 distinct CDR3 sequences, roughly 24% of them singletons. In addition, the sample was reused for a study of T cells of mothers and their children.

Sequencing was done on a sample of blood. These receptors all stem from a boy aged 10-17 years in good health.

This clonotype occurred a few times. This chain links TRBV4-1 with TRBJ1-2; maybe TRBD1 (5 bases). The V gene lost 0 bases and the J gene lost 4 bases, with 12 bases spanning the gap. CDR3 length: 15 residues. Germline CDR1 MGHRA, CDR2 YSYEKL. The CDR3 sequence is CASSQEGRDGYGYTF. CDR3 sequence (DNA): TGCGCCAGCAGCCAAGAGGGTCGGGACGGCTATGGCTACACCTTC.

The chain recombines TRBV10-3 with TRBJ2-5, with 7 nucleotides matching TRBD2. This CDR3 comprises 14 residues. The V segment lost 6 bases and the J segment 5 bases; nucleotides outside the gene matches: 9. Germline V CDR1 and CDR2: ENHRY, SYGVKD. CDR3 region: CAIRPSGARETQYF. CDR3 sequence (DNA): TGTGCCATCAGGCCGAGCGGGGCTAGGGAGACCCAGTACTTC.

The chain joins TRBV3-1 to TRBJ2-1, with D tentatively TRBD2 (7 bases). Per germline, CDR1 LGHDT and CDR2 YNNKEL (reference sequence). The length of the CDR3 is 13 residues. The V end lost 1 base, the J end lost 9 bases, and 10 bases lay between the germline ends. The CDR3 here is CASSQAGGGEQFF. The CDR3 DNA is TGTGCCAGCAGCCAAGCGGGGGGCGGTGAGCAGTTCTTC.

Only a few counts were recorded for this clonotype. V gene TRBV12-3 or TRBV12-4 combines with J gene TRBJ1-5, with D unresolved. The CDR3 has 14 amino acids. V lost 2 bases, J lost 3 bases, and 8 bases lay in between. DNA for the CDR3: TGTGCCAGCAGTTTATACGATCACAATCAGCCCCAGCATTTT. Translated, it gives CASSLYDHNQPQHF.

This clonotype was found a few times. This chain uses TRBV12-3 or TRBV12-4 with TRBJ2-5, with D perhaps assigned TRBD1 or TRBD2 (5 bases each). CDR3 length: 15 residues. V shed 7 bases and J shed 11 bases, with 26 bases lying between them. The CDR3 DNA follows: TGTGCCAGCACAAACGCCGGGGACCCATCTCACACACAGTACTTC. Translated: CASTNAGDPSHTQYF.

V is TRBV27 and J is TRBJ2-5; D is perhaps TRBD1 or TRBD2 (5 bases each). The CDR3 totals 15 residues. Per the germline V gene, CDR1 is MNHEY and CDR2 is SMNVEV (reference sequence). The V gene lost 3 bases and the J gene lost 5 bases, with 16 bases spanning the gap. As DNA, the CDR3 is TGTGCCAGCAGTTTGGGGTTGAGGGACGGGGAGACCCAGTACTTC. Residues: CASSLGLRDGETQYF.

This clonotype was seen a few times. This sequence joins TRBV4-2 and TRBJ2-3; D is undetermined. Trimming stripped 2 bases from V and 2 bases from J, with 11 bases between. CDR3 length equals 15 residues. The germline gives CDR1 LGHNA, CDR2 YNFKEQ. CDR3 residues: CASSQRTLYTDTQYF. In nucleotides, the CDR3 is TGTGCCAGCAGCCAACGGACCCTATACACAGATACGCAGTATTTT.

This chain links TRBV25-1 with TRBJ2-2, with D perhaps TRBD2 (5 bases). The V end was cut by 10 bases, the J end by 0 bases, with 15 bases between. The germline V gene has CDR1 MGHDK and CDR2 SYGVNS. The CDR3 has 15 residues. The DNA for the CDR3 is TGTGCCACACAGTCTACGACTACGAACACCGGGGAGCTGTTTTTT. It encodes CATQSTTTNTGELFF.

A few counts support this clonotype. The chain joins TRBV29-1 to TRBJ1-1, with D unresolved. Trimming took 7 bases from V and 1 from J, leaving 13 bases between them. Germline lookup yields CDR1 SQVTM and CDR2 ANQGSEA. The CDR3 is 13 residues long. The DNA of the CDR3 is TGCAGCGCCCTAAGGACGGAGAACACTGAAGCTTTCTTT. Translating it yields CSALRTENTEAFF.

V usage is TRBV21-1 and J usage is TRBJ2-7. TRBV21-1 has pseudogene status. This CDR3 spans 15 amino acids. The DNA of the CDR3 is TGTGCCAGCAGCCCTCCTCCTAGCTGCGCCTACGAGCAGTACTTC. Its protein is CASSPPPSCAYEQYF.

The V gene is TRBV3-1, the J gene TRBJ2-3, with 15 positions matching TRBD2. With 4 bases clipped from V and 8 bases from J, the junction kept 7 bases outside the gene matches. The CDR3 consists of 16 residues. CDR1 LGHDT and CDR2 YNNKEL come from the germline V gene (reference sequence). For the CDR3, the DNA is TGTGCCAGCAGCCCCACCGGGACTAGCGGGGGGAGTACGCAGTATTTT. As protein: CASSPTGTSGGSTQYF.

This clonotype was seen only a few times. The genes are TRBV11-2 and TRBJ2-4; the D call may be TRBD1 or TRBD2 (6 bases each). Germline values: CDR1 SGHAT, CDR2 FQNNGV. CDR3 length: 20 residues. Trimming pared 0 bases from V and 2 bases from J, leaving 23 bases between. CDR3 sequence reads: CASSLEALLFSGATKNIQYF. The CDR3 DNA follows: TGTGCCAGCAGCTTAGAGGCACTCCTCTTTTCGGGGGCTACCAAAAACATTCAGTACTTC.

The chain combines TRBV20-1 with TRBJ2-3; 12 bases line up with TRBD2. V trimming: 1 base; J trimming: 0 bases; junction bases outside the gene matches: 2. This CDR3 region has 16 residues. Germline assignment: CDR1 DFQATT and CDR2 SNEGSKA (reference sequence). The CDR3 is CSARGTSGGSTDTQYF. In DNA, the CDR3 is TGCAGTGCTAGAGGCACTAGCGGGGGGAGCACAGATACGCAGTATTTT.

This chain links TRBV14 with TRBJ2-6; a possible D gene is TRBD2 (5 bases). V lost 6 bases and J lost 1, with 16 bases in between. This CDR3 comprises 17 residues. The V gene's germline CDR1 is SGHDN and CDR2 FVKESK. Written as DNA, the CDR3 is TGTGCCAGCAGAGGCGACGGGGTCCGATCTGGGGCCAACGTCCTGACTTTC. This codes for CASRGDGVRSGANVLTF.

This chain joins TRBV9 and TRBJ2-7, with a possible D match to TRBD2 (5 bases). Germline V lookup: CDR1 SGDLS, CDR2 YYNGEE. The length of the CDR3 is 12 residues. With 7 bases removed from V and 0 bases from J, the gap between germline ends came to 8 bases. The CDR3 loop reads CASGRDSYEQYF. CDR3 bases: TGTGCCAGCGGACGGGACTCCTACGAGCAGTACTTC.

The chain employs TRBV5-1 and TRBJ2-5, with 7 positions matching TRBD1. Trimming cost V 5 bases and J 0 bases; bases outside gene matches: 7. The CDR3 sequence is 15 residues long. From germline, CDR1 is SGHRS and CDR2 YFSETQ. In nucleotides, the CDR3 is TGCGCCAGCAGAGAGTTGGGGACAGACCAAGAGACCCAGTACTTC. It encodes CASRELGTDQETQYF.

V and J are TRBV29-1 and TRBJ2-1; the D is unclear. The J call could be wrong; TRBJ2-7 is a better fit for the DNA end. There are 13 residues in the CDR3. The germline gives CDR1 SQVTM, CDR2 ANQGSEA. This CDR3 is CSVSPGALHEQYF. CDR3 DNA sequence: TGCAGCGTTTCGCCGGGTGCCCTCCACGAGCAGTACTTC.

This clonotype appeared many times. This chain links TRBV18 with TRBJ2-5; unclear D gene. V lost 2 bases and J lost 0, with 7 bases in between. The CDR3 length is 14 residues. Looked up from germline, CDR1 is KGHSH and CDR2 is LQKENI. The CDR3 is CASSPGLDQETQYF. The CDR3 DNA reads TGTGCCAGCTCACCAGGGCTCGACCAAGAGACCCAGTACTTC.

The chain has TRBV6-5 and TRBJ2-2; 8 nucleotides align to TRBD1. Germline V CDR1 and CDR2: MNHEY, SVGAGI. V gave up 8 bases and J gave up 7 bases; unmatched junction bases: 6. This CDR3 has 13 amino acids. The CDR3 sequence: CASCYRGFGELFF. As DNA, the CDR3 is TGTGCCAGCTGCTACAGGGGGTTCGGGGAGCTGTTTTTT.

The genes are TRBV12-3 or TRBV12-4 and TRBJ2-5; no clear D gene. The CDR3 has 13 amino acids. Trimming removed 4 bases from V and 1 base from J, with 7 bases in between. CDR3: CASSSAFQETQYF. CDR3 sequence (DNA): TGTGCCAGCAGTTCCGCGTTCCAAGAGACCCAGTACTTC.

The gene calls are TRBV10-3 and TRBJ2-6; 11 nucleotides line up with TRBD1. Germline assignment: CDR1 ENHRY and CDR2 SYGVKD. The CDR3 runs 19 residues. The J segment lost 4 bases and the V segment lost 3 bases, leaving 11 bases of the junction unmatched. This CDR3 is CAISEMDRGRRNGANVLTF. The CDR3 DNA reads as TGTGCCATCAGTGAAATGGACAGGGGGCGTCGTAACGGGGCCAACGTCCTGACTTTC.

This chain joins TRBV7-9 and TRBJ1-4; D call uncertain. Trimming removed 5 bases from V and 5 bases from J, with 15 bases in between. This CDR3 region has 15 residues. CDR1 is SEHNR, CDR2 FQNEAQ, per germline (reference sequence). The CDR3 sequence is CASSPLGRTNEKLFF. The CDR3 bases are TGTGCCAGCAGCCCTTTAGGACGGACCAATGAAAAACTGTTTTTT. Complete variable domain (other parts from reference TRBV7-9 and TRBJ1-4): DTGVSQNPRHKITKRGQNVTFRCDPISEHNRLYWYRQTLGQGPEFLTYFQNEAQLEKSRLLSDRFSAERPKGSFSTLEIQRTEQGDSAMYLCASSPLGRTNEKLFFGSGTQLSVL.

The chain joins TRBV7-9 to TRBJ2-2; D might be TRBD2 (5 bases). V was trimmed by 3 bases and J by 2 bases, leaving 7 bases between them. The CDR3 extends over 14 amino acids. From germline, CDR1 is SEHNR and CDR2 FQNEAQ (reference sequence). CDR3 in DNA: TGTGCCAGCAGCTTGGACTTTAACACCGGGGAGCTGTTTTTT. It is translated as CASSLDFNTGELFF. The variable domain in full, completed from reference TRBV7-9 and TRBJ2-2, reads DTGVSQNPRHKITKRGQNVTFRCDPISEHNRLYWYRQTLGQGPEFLTYFQNEAQLEKSRLLSDRFSAERPKGSFSTLEIQRTEQGDSAMYLCASSLDFNTGELFFGEGSRLTVL.

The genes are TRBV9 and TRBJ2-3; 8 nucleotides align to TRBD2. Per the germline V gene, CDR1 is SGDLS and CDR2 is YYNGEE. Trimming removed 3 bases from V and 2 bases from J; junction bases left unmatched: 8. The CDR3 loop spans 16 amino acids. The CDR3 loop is CASSDDSGAVTDTQYF. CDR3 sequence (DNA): TGTGCCAGCAGCGATGATAGCGGGGCCGTCACAGATACGCAGTATTTT.

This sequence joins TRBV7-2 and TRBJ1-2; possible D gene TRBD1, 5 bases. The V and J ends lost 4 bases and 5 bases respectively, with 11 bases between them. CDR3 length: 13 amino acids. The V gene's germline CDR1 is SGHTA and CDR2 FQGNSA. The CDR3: CASSSGPRYGYTF. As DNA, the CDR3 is TGTGCCAGCAGCTCGGGACCGCGATATGGCTACACCTTC.

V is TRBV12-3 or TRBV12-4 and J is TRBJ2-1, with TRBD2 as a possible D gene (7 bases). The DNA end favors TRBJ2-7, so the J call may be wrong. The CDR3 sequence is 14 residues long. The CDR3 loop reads CASSSGGGPYEQYF. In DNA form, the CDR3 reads TGTGCCAGCAGTTCGGGCGGGGGCCCCTACGAGCAGTACTTC.

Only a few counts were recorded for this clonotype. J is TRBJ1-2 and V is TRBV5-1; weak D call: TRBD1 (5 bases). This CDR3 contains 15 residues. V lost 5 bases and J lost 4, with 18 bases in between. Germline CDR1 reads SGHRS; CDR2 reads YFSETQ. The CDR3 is CASRDSAGRGYGYTF. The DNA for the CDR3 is TGCGCCAGCAGAGACTCGGCAGGAAGGGGCTATGGCTACACCTTC.

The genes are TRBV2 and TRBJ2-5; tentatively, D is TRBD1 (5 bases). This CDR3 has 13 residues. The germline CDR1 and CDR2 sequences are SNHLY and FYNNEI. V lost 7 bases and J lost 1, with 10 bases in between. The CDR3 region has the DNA TGTGCCAGCACAGGGCTTTCCCAAGAGACCCAGTACTTC. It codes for CASTGLSQETQYF. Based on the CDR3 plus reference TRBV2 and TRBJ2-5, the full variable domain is EPEVTQTPSHQVTQMGQEVILRCVPISNHLYFYWYRQILGQKVEFLVSFYNNEISEKSEIFDDQFSVERPDGSNFTLKIRSTKLEDSAMYFCASTGLSQETQYFGPGTRLLVL.

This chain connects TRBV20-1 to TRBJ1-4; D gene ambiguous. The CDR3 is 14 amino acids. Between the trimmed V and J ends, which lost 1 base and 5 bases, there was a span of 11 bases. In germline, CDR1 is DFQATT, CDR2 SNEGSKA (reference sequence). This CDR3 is CSARGGSANEKLFF. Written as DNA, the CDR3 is TGCAGTGCTAGAGGAGGATCGGCAAATGAAAAACTGTTTTTT.

The CDR3 spells CASSLAAAGGMGNEQFF. The CDR3 nucleotides read TGTGCCAGCAGCTTGGCCGCAGCGGGGGGAATGGGAAATGAGCAGTTCTTC. The V and J genes are TRBV5-4 and TRBJ2-1, with 9 bases fitting TRBD2. Germline loops: CDR1 SGHNT, CDR2 YYREEE (reference sequence). The CDR3 has 17 residues. Trimming cost V 0 bases and J 7 bases; bases outside gene matches: 11.

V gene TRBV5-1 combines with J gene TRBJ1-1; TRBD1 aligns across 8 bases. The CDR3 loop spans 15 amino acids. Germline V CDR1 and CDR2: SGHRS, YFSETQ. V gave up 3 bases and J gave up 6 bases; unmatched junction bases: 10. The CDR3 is CASSSSPGTGPEAFF. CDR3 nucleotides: TGCGCCAGCAGCTCCTCCCCCGGGACAGGCCCTGAAGCTTTCTTT.